This T cell receptor beta chain was observed in a study of radiotherapy plus CTLA-4 blockade in lung cancer. Study context: Objective responses were recorded in 15% to 20% of patients, with disease control recorded in 25% to 35%. Study conclusions and caveats: In blood, tumor-derived TCR clones expanded after radiotherapy plus ipilimumab. Early clonal dynamics of blood T cells, together with interferon-beta, were reported as the best response predictor.

Alongside CTLA-4 blockade with ipilimumab, patients with chemo-refractory metastatic non-small-cell lung cancer received focal radiation. The germline CDR1 and CDR2 sequences are SGHTA and FQGNSA. Trimming took 5 bases from V and 5 from J; bases not matched to a gene: 9. This CDR3 is 15 amino acids long. The assay was immunoSEQ multiplex PCR, and TCRdb's table has in-frame clones only and misses some. The data show more than 95,000 clones, 75% to 80% seen once. Concerning this clone: As yet, its antigen is unknown.

The chain combines TRBV7-2 with TRBJ1-1; 9 bases are shared with TRBD1. The TCR was taken from a human donor with non-small cell lung cancer who had a partial response to radiotherapy plus ipilimumab. The sequenced sample was peripheral blood, obtained from a patient treated with radiotherapy plus ipilimumab. The CDR3: CASSPTGGWWTEAFF. DNA of the CDR3: TGTGCCAGCAGCCCGACAGGGGGTTGGTGGACTGAAGCTTTCTTT.